One and the same sample provided the 4 T cell receptor beta chains below, sequenced in a study of neurological immune-mediated disorders. TCRdb redid the calling of the 5' RACE reads with MiXCR, one entry per CDR3 protein. There are about 19,000 distinct CDR3 sequences in the sample; 6% to 8.5% occur only once, and about 17% lies in the top ten. The sample taken for sequencing was CD8+ T cells from blood. These receptors originate from a woman aged 30 to 39 with HTLV-1-associated myelopathy (HAM/TSP).

The table lists this clonotype with many counts. The chain employs TRBV15 and TRBJ2-7; a weak D match, TRBD1 (6 bases). This CDR3 spans 13 amino acids. CDR1 and CDR2 (germline): LNHNV, YYDKDF (reference sequence). V was shortened by 3 bases and J by 4 bases, with 10 bases between the two germline ends. CDR3 amino acids: CATSSGQFYEQYF. The CDR3, as DNA: TGTGCCACCAGCAGCGGACAGTTTTACGAGCAGTACTTC. Looking up the rest from reference TRBV15 and TRBJ2-7 gives the full variable domain: DAMVIQNPRYQVTQFGKPVTLSCSQTLNHNVMYWYQQKSSQAPKLLFHYYDKDFNNEADTPDNFQSRRPNTSFCFLDIRSPGLGDTAMYLCATSSGQFYEQYFGPGTRLTVT.

This clonotype was seen many times. The chain carries TRBV28 and TRBJ2-7; 9 bases fit TRBD1. Germline CDR1 MDHEN, CDR2 SYDVKM. The length of the CDR3 is 15 residues. V trimming: 3 bases; J trimming: 4 bases; junction bases outside the gene matches: 7. The CDR3 loop is CASSFMGTGFYEQYF. In DNA, the CDR3 is TGTGCCAGCAGTTTCATGGGGACAGGGTTTTACGAGCAGTACTTC.

In its sample, this clonotype was seen many times. The gene calls are TRBV6-5 and TRBJ1-1; D remains unclear. This CDR3 is built from 18 residues. The V end was cut by 0 bases, the J end by 2 bases, with 19 bases between. CDR1 is MNHEY, CDR2 SVGAGI, per germline. CDR3 coding DNA: TGTGCCAGCAGTTACTCTATCTCCAGTTCAGTTCTTAACACTGAAGCTTTCTTT. Translated: CASSYSISSSVLNTEAFF.

A few counts support this clonotype. The J gene is TRBJ1-1, the V gene TRBV30; 7 nucleotides align to TRBD1. The trim removed 5 bases at V and 0 bases at J, leaving 6 bases unmatched. This CDR3 is 14 amino acids long. Looked up from germline, CDR1 is GTSNPN and CDR2 is SVGIG (reference sequence). This CDR3 is CAWGRQGMNTEAFF. The CDR3, as DNA: TGTGCCTGGGGAAGACAGGGCATGAACACTGAAGCTTTCTTT.